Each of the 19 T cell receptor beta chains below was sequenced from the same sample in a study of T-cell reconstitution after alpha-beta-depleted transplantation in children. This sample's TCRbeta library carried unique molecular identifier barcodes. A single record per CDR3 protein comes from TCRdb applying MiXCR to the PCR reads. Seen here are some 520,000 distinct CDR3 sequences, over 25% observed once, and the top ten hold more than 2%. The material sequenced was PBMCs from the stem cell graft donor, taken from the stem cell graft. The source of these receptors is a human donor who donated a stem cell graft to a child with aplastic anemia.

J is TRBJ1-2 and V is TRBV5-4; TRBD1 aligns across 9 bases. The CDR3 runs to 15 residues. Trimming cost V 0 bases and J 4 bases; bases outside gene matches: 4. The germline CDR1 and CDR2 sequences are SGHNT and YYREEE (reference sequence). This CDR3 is CASSLDRGPVYGYTF. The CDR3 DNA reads TGTGCCAGCAGCTTGGACAGGGGGCCCGTCTATGGCTACACCTTC.

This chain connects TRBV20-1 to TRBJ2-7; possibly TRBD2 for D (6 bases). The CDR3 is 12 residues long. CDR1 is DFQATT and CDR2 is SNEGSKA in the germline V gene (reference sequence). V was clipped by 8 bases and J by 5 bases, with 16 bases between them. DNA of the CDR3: TGCAGTCCCGGGACTGGCGATGACGAGCAGTACTTC. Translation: CSPGTGDDEQYF.

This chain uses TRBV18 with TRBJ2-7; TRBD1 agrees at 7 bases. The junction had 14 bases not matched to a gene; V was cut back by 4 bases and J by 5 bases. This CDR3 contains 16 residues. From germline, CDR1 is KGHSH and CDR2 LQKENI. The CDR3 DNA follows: TGTGCCAGCTCACGGCAGAAGGACCCAGGGGGTGACGAGCAGTACTTC. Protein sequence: CASSRQKDPGGDEQYF.

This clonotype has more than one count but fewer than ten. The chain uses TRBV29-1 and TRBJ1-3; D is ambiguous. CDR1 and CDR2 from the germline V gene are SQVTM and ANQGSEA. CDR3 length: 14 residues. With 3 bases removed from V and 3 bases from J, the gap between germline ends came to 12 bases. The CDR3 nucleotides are TGCAGCGTTGATTTGGGGTTTGGTGGAAACACCATATATTTT. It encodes CSVDLGFGGNTIYF.

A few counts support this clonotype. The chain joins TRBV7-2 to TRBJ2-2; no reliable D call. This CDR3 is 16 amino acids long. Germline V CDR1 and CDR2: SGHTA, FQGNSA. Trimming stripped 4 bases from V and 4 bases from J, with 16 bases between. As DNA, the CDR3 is TGTGCCAGCAGCTCCTTATCCGGAATACGCACCGGGGAGCTGTTTTTT. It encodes CASSSLSGIRTGELFF.

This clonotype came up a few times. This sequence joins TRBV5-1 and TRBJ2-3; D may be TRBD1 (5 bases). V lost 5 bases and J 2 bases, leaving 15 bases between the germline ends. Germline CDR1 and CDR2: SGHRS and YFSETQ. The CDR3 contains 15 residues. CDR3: CASSMPRGSTDTQYF. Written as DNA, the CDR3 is TGCGCCAGCAGTATGCCTAGGGGATCCACAGATACGCAGTATTTT.

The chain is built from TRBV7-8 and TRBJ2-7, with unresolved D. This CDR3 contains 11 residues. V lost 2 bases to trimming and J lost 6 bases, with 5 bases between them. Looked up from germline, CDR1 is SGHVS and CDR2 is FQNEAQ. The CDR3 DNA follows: TGTGCCAGCAGCTTATACGGCGAGCAGTACTTC. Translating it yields CASSLYGEQYF.

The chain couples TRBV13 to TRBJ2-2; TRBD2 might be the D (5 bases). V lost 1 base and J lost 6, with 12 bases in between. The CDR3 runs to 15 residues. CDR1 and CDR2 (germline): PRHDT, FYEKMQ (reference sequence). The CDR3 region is CASSLVGSRAGELFF. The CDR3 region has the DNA TGTGCCAGCAGCTTAGTTGGGAGTCGCGCCGGGGAGCTGTTTTTT.

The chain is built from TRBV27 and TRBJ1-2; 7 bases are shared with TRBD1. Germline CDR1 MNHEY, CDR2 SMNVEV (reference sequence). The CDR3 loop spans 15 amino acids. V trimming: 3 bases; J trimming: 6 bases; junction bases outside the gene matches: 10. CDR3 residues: CASSLGADRAHGYTF. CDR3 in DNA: TGTGCCAGCAGTTTGGGGGCCGACAGGGCTCATGGCTACACCTTC.

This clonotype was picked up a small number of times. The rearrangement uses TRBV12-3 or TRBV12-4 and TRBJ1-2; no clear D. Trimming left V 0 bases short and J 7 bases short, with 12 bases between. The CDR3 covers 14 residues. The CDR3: CASSLAFGSAGYTF. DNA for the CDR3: TGTGCCAGCAGTTTAGCGTTCGGATCCGCTGGCTACACCTTC.

CDR3 sequence reads: CASRTLKGEQYV. For the CDR3, the DNA is TGTGCCAGCAGGACCCTGAAGGGCGAGCAGTACGTC. The V gene is TRBV5-6, the J gene TRBJ2-7; D gene uncertain. The CDR3 runs 12 residues. The germline V and J ends were trimmed by 5 bases and 6 bases, with 12 bases remaining between them. The V gene's germline CDR1 is SGHDT and CDR2 YYEEEE.

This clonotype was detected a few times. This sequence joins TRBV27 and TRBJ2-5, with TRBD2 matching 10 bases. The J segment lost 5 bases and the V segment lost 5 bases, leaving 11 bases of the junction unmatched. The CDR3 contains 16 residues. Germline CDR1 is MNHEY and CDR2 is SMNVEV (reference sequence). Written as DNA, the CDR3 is TGTGCCAGCAGTCCTGGGACTAGCGCAGGGGGGGAGACCCAGTACTTC. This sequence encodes CASSPGTSAGGETQYF.

The CDR3 loop is CASSRSGQGGYGYTF. Written as DNA, the CDR3 is TGTGCCAGCAGCCGATCGGGACAGGGGGGCTATGGCTACACCTTC. The rearrangement uses TRBV11-1 and TRBJ1-2; 11 positions agree with TRBD1. The germline V gene encodes CDR1 SGHAT and CDR2 FQDESV (reference sequence). The CDR3 extends over 15 amino acids. J was trimmed by 4 bases and V by 5 bases; bases with no gene match: 6.

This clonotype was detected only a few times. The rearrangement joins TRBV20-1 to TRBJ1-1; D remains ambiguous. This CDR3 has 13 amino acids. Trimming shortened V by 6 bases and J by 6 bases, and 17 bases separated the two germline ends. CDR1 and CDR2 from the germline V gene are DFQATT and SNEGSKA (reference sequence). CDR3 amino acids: CSAEETVRSEAFF. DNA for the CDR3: TGCAGTGCAGAAGAGACCGTTCGTTCTGAAGCTTTCTTT.

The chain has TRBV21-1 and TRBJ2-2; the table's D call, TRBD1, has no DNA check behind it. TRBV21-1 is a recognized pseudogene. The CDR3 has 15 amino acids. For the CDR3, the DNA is TGTGCCACCGGGCGTAACAGGGCGAACACCGGGGAGCTGTTTTTT. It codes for CATGRNRANTGELFF.

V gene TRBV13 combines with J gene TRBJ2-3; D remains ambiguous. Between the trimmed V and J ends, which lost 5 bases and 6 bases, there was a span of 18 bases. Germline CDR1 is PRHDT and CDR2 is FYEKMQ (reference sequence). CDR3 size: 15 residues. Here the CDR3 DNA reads TGTGCCAGCAGCCTCCAACGAGGTGGAACGGATACGCAGTATTTT. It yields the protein CASSLQRGGTDTQYF.

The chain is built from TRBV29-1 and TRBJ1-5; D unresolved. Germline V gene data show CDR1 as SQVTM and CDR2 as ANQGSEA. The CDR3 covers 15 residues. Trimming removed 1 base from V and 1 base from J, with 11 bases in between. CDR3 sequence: CSVEAGKLSNQPQHF. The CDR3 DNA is TGCAGCGTTGAAGCAGGAAAGCTGAGCAATCAGCCCCAGCATTTT. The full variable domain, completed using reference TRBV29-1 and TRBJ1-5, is SAVISQKPSRDICQRGTSLTIQCQVDSQVTMMFWYRQQPGQSLTLIATANQGSEATYESGFVIDKFPISRPNLTFSTLTVSNMSPEDSSIYLCSVEAGKLSNQPQHFGDGTRLSIL.

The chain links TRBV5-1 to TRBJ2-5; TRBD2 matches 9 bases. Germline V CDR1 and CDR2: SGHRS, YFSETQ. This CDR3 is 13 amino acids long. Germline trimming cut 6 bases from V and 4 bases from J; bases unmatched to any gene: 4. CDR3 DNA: TGCGCCAGCAATAGCGGGAGTGGAGAGACCCAGTACTTC. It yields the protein CASNSGSGETQYF.

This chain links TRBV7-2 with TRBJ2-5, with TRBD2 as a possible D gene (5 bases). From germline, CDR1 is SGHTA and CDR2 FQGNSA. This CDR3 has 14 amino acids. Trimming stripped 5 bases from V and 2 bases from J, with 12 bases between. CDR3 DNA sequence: TGTGCCAGCAGCCCGCTCGGGATTCAAGAGACCCAGTACTTC. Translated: CASSPLGIQETQYF.